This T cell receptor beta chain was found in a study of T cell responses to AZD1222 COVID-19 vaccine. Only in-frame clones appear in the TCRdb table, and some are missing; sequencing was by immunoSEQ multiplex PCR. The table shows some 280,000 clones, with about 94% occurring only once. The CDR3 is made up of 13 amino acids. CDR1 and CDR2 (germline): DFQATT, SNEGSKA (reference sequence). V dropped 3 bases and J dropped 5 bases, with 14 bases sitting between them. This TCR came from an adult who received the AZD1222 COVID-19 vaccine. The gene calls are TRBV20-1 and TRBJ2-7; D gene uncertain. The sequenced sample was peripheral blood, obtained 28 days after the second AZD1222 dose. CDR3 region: CSASNWARDEQYF. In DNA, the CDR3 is TGCAGTGCTAGTAACTGGGCAAGGGACGAGCAGTACTTC.